Below, 30 T cell receptor beta chains from the same sample are listed, as sequenced in a study of shared clonotypes between healthy human individuals. TCRdb's copy holds only in-frame clones and misses some; the assay was immunoSEQ multiplex PCR. The data contain some 580,000 clones, 95% to 98% of them singletons. Sequenced: naive CD4+ T cells sorted from blood. Subset noted: CD45RA+ positively selected. These receptors came from a woman aged 25 to 39 in good health.

V is TRBV7-9 and J is TRBJ2-5; maybe TRBD2 (5 bases). Germline V CDR1 and CDR2: SEHNR, FQNEAQ (reference sequence). Trimming pared 4 bases from V and 11 bases from J, leaving 14 bases between. The CDR3 is 12 residues long. The CDR3 loop is CASSSPLWEQYF. The CDR3 DNA sequence: TGTGCCAGCAGCTCCCCTCTGTGGGAGCAGTACTTC. The full variable domain, in which reference TRBV7-9 and TRBJ2-5 provide the parts outside the CDR3, is DTGVSQNPRHKITKRGQNVTFRCDPISEHNRLYWYRQTLGQGPEFLTYFQNEAQLEKSRLLSDRFSAERPKGSFSTLEIQRTEQGDSAMYLCASSSPLWEQYFGPGTRLLVL.

The V and J genes are TRBV11-1 and TRBJ2-3, with D tentatively TRBD1 (5 bases). CDR1 is SGHAT and CDR2 is FQDESV in the germline V gene (reference sequence). Trimming stripped 2 bases from V and 0 bases from J, with 15 bases between. The CDR3 covers 17 residues. CDR3 region: CASSLTQGSPSTDTQYF. In nucleotides, the CDR3 is TGTGCCAGCAGCTTAACCCAGGGTTCGCCTAGCACAGATACGCAGTATTTT.

The chain carries TRBV6-5 and TRBJ1-1; 7 bases line up with TRBD1. Germline V lookup: CDR1 MNHEY, CDR2 SVGAGI. Unmatched junction bases numbered 5, after V lost 6 bases and J lost 4 bases. CDR3 size: 13 residues. CDR3 sequence (DNA): TGTGCCAGCAGGACAGGGTTGGGCACTGAAGCTTTCTTT. This encodes CASRTGLGTEAFF.

This clone was recorded once. V is TRBV5-4 and J is TRBJ2-6; D unclear. The CDR3 contains 17 residues. Germline loops: CDR1 SGHNT, CDR2 YYREEE (reference sequence). Trimming pared 2 bases from V and 0 bases from J, leaving 12 bases between. DNA of the CDR3: TGTGCCAGCAGCTTTCGGCTCCACATCTCTGGGGCCAACGTCCTGACTTTC. This gives the protein CASSFRLHISGANVLTF. The full variable domain, with the rest looked up from reference TRBV5-4 and TRBJ2-6, is ETGVTQSPTHLIKTRGQQVTLRCSSQSGHNTVSWYQQALGQGPQFIFQYYREEENGRGNFPPRFSGLQFPNYSSELNVNALELDDSALYLCASSFRLHISGANVLTFGAGSRLTVL.

This chain joins TRBV14 and TRBJ1-5; a weak D match, TRBD1 (5 bases). The CDR3 consists of 15 residues. CDR1 is SGHDN, CDR2 FVKESK, per germline. V lost 7 bases, J lost 6 bases, and 19 bases lay in between. As DNA, the CDR3 is TGTGCCAGCATCCCAACAGGAGGTGATACTCAGCCCCAGCATTTT. As protein: CASIPTGGDTQPQHF.

The chain combines TRBV28 with TRBJ2-3; TRBD2 aligns across 16 bases. Trimming cost V 3 bases and J 2 bases; bases outside gene matches: 20. Germline V gives CDR1 MDHEN, CDR2 SYDVKM. The CDR3 is 23 residues long. As DNA, the CDR3 is TGTGCCAGCAGTTTGGAGGGCTTAGGGACTAGCGGGAGGGCGGGGAGCCTCACAGATACGCAGTATTTT. Residues: CASSLEGLGTSGRAGSLTDTQYF.

The genes are TRBV18 and TRBJ1-2; 8 nucleotides line up with TRBD1. With 2 bases clipped from V and 10 bases from J, the junction kept 6 bases outside the gene matches. Germline loops: CDR1 KGHSH, CDR2 LQKENI. The CDR3 spans 13 residues. The CDR3: CASSPSGDRYYTF. The CDR3, as DNA: TGTGCCAGCTCACCATCCGGGGACAGGTACTACACCTTC.

This rearrangement joins TRBV15 to TRBJ1-1, with D unresolved. This CDR3 is built from 15 residues. Per the germline V gene, CDR1 is LNHNV and CDR2 is YYDKDF (reference sequence). The V end was cut by 4 bases, the J end by 0 bases, with 12 bases between. The CDR3 DNA sequence: TGTGCCACCAGCATCAGACAAATATTGAACACTGAAGCTTTCTTT. Amino acid sequence: CATSIRQILNTEAFF.

Written as DNA, the CDR3 is TGTGCCAGCAGTTTGCCGCGGGCACTCACCGGGGAGCTGTTTTTT. Translation gives CASSLPRALTGELFF. This chain links TRBV28 with TRBJ2-2; D perhaps matches TRBD2 (5 bases). With 3 bases removed from V and 4 bases from J, the gap between germline ends came to 12 bases. Germline CDR1 and CDR2: MDHEN and SYDVKM. The CDR3 loop spans 15 amino acids.

The chain joins TRBV4-1 to TRBJ1-6; 10 bases are shared with TRBD1. Germline-derived CDR1 and CDR2 are MGHRA and YSYEKL. The CDR3 is made up of 15 amino acids. J gave up 6 bases and V 5 bases, and 4 bases lay outside the gene matches. This CDR3 reads CASSTRDRGNSPLHF. CDR3 in DNA: TGCGCCAGCAGCACCCGGGACAGGGGTAATTCACCCCTCCACTTT.

The rearrangement links TRBV28 to TRBJ1-1, with D hard to call. V was cut by 7 bases and J by 0 bases, with 9 bases left in between. Germline CDR1 and CDR2: MDHEN and SYDVKM. There are 13 residues in the CDR3. CDR3 loop: CASILAVNTEAFF. The CDR3 DNA follows: TGTGCCAGCATCTTGGCGGTGAACACTGAAGCTTTCTTT. Full variable domain (rest looked up from reference TRBV28 and TRBJ1-1): DVKVTQSSRYLVKRTGEKVFLECVQDMDHENMFWYRQDPGLGLRLIYFSYDVKMKEKGDIPEGYSVSREKKERFSLILESASTNQTSMYLCASILAVNTEAFFGQGTRLTVV.

V is TRBV28 and J is TRBJ1-4; 9 bases agree with TRBD1. The CDR3 is made up of 15 amino acids. Germline CDR1 reads MDHEN; CDR2 reads SYDVKM. V lost 8 bases and J lost 6; bases outside the gene matches: 10. The CDR3 nucleotides are TGTGCCAGCCGCCGGGACAGGGATATGGATGAAAAACTGTTTTTT. Its translation: CASRRDRDMDEKLFF.

The chain joins TRBV6-5 to TRBJ2-2, with TRBD1 matching 7 bases. The CDR3 sequence is 15 residues long. Germline V gene lookup returns CDR1 MNHEY and CDR2 SVGAGI. After removal of 0 bases from V and 7 bases from J, the junction contained 5 bases not matched to a gene. This CDR3 reads CASSYSKTGIGELFF. The CDR3 region has the DNA TGTGCCAGCAGTTACTCAAAGACAGGGATCGGGGAGCTGTTTTTT.

CDR3 amino acids: CASSLEGGQGKFF. DNA of the CDR3: TGCGCCAGCAGCTTGGAGGGGGGACAGGGAAAGTTCTTC. V and J are TRBV5-1 and TRBJ2-1, with 9 bases identical to TRBD1. The CDR3 spans 13 residues. The germline V gene has CDR1 SGHRS and CDR2 YFSETQ. V shed 0 bases, J shed 14 bases, and the junction held 6 bases outside the gene matches.

The chain carries TRBV5-4 and TRBJ2-3, with 12 positions matching TRBD2. The germline V gene encodes CDR1 SGHNT and CDR2 YYREEE (reference sequence). J lost 7 bases, V lost 4 bases, and 10 bases had no gene match. This CDR3 has 16 residues. The CDR3 is CASSAGLAGGPNTQYF. The CDR3 coding sequence is TGTGCCAGCAGCGCTGGCCTAGCGGGAGGGCCAAATACGCAGTATTTT.

The V call is TRBV19, the J call TRBJ1-5; a possible D gene is TRBD1 (6 bases). CDR3 length equals 16 residues. Trimming pared 5 bases from V and 0 bases from J, leaving 14 bases between. Per the germline V gene, CDR1 is LNHDA and CDR2 is SQIVND (reference sequence). CDR3 in amino acids: CASSPTGRNSNQPQHF. The CDR3 DNA is TGTGCCAGTAGTCCAACAGGGAGGAATAGCAATCAGCCCCAGCATTTT.

The V and J genes are TRBV5-1 and TRBJ2-7; tentatively, D is TRBD1 (7 bases). This CDR3 is built from 14 residues. The ends were cut back, 4 bases at V and 1 base at J, with 12 bases in the middle. From germline, CDR1 is SGHRS and CDR2 YFSETQ. This chain's CDR3 is CASSPQGGSYEQYF. The CDR3 nucleotides are TGCGCCAGCAGCCCCCAGGGGGGATCCTACGAGCAGTACTTC.

The genes are TRBV5-1 and TRBJ2-3; 11 positions match TRBD2. Germline CDR1 reads SGHRS; CDR2 reads YFSETQ. After removal of 4 bases from V and 9 bases from J, the junction contained 10 bases not matched to a gene. This CDR3 region has 15 residues. The CDR3, as DNA: TGCGCCAGCAGCCGACACCTAGCGGGAGGCCGCACGCAGTATTTT. It specifies CASSRHLAGGRTQYF.

This clone was found once. This chain connects TRBV4-1 to TRBJ2-6; 9 bases are a match to TRBD2. The CDR3 is made up of 21 amino acids. The germline CDR1 and CDR2 sequences are MGHRA and YSYEKL. V lost 1 base to trimming and J lost 4 bases; unmatched junction nucleotides: 17. The CDR3 reads CASSQVERSAGGPSGANVLTF. In nucleotides, the CDR3 is TGCGCCAGCAGCCAAGTTGAGCGTTCGGCGGGAGGGCCATCCGGGGCCAACGTCCTGACTTTC.

The chain links TRBV5-1 to TRBJ2-5, with 7 bases identical to TRBD1. The length of the CDR3 is 15 residues. The junction had 8 bases not matched to a gene; V was cut back by 4 bases and J by 2 bases. Germline V gene lookup returns CDR1 SGHRS and CDR2 YFSETQ. CDR3 sequence: CASSPDPGQQETQYF. In DNA form, the CDR3 reads TGCGCCAGCAGCCCTGACCCGGGACAGCAAGAGACCCAGTACTTC.

This rearrangement joins TRBV5-6 to TRBJ1-5; no firm D call. V shed 4 bases and J shed 4 bases, with 9 bases lying between them. CDR3 length equals 13 residues. Germline V gene sequence: CDR1 SGHDT, CDR2 YYEEEE. The CDR3, as DNA: TGTGCCAGCAGCCCCCGACCAAATCAGCCCCAGCATTTT. This codes for CASSPRPNQPQHF. Full variable domain (rest looked up from reference TRBV5-6 and TRBJ1-5): DAGVTQSPTHLIKTRGQQVTLRCSPKSGHDTVSWYQQALGQGPQFIFQYYEEEERQRGNFPDRFSGHQFPNYSSELNVNALLLGDSALYLCASSPRPNQPQHFGDGTRLSIL.

The chain has TRBV27 and TRBJ2-7, with D unresolved. Trimming removed 8 bases from V and 2 bases from J, with 13 bases in between. CDR3 size: 13 residues. The germline gives CDR1 MNHEY, CDR2 SMNVEV (reference sequence). The CDR3 loop is CASGVSRAYEQYF. The CDR3 coding sequence is TGTGCCAGCGGGGTCTCCCGAGCCTACGAGCAGTACTTC.

The genes are TRBV19 and TRBJ2-7; 8 bases map to TRBD2. With 3 bases clipped from V and 3 bases from J, the junction kept 7 bases outside the gene matches. Germline CDR1 and CDR2: LNHDA and SQIVND (reference sequence). There are 15 residues in the CDR3. CDR3 sequence (DNA): TGTGCCAGTAGTATTCGGACTAGCTTAGGCTACGAGCAGTACTTC. As protein: CASSIRTSLGYEQYF.

V gene TRBV30 combines with J gene TRBJ2-1, with unresolved D. V was clipped by 0 bases and J by 6 bases, with 15 bases between them. The CDR3 is 15 residues long. The germline CDR1 and CDR2 sequences are GTSNPN and SVGIG (reference sequence). CDR3 region: CAWSVRGALFNEQFF. The CDR3 DNA follows: TGTGCCTGGAGTGTACGTGGAGCACTTTTCAATGAGCAGTTCTTC. The variable domain in full, with the rest retrieved from reference TRBV30 and TRBJ2-1, is SQTIHQWPATLVQPVGSPLSLECTVEGTSNPNLYWYRQAAGRGLQLLFYSVGIGQISSEVPQNLSASRPQDRQFILSSKKLLLSDSGFYLCAWSVRGALFNEQFFGPGTRLTVL.

The rearrangement uses TRBV14 and TRBJ1-6; no firm D call. The CDR3 spans 14 residues. Germline lookup yields CDR1 SGHDN and CDR2 FVKESK. Trimming pared 1 base from V and 10 bases from J, leaving 11 bases between. CDR3 residues: CASSQAGSGSPLHF. The CDR3 nucleotides read TGTGCCAGCAGCCAAGCGGGGTCTGGGTCACCCCTCCACTTT.

The chain is built from TRBV5-4 and TRBJ2-1; TRBD2 matches at 11 bases. This CDR3 is 15 amino acids long. Germline CDR1 and CDR2: SGHNT and YYREEE (reference sequence). Unmatched junction bases numbered 3, after V lost 0 bases and J lost 7 bases. The CDR3 DNA reads as TGTGCCAGCAGCTTGGTAGCGGGAGGGCCTAATGAGCAGTTCTTC. It is translated as CASSLVAGGPNEQFF.

This sequence joins TRBV5-1 and TRBJ1-1; tentatively, D is TRBD1 (5 bases). Germline V CDR1 and CDR2: SGHRS, YFSETQ. Trimming took 2 bases from V and 6 from J, leaving 17 bases between them. The CDR3 runs to 15 residues. In DNA, the CDR3 is TGCGCCAGCAGCTTTTTCGGGCAGGGAGGGTCTGAAGCTTTCTTT. This encodes CASSFFGQGGSEAFF.

This rearrangement joins TRBV9 to TRBJ2-2, with D possibly being TRBD2 (6 bases). V dropped 3 bases and J dropped 4 bases, with 22 bases sitting between them. Germline CDR1 and CDR2: SGDLS and YYNGEE. This CDR3 comprises 18 residues. The chain's CDR3 is CASSARPWGEALTGELFF. The CDR3 coding sequence is TGTGCCAGCAGCGCCCGCCCGTGGGGGGAGGCCCTCACCGGGGAGCTGTTTTTT. Based on the CDR3 plus reference TRBV9 and TRBJ2-2, the full variable domain is DSGVTQTPKHLITATGQRVTLRCSPRSGDLSVYWYQQSLDQGLQFLIQYYNGEERAKGNILERFSAQQFPDLHSELNLSSLELGDSALYFCASSARPWGEALTGELFFGEGSRLTVL.

This clone was counted a single time. The rearrangement links TRBV29-1 to TRBJ2-3; 9 bases map to TRBD1. The CDR3 is 15 amino acids. In germline, CDR1 is SQVTM, CDR2 ANQGSEA. The V gene end was trimmed by 4 bases and the J gene end by 3 bases; junction bases not matched to a gene: 8. This chain's CDR3 is CSVAAWTGETDTQYF. In nucleotides, the CDR3 is TGCAGCGTTGCAGCATGGACAGGGGAGACAGATACGCAGTATTTT.

This sequence joins TRBV2 and TRBJ2-7; 7 positions agree with TRBD1. The V and J ends lost 4 bases and 3 bases, in that order; junction bases with no gene match: 3. This CDR3 spans 13 amino acids. Germline V CDR1 and CDR2: SNHLY, FYNNEI. DNA for the CDR3: TGTGCCAGCAGTGGGACAGGTAGCTACGAGCAGTACTTC. It specifies CASSGTGSYEQYF.